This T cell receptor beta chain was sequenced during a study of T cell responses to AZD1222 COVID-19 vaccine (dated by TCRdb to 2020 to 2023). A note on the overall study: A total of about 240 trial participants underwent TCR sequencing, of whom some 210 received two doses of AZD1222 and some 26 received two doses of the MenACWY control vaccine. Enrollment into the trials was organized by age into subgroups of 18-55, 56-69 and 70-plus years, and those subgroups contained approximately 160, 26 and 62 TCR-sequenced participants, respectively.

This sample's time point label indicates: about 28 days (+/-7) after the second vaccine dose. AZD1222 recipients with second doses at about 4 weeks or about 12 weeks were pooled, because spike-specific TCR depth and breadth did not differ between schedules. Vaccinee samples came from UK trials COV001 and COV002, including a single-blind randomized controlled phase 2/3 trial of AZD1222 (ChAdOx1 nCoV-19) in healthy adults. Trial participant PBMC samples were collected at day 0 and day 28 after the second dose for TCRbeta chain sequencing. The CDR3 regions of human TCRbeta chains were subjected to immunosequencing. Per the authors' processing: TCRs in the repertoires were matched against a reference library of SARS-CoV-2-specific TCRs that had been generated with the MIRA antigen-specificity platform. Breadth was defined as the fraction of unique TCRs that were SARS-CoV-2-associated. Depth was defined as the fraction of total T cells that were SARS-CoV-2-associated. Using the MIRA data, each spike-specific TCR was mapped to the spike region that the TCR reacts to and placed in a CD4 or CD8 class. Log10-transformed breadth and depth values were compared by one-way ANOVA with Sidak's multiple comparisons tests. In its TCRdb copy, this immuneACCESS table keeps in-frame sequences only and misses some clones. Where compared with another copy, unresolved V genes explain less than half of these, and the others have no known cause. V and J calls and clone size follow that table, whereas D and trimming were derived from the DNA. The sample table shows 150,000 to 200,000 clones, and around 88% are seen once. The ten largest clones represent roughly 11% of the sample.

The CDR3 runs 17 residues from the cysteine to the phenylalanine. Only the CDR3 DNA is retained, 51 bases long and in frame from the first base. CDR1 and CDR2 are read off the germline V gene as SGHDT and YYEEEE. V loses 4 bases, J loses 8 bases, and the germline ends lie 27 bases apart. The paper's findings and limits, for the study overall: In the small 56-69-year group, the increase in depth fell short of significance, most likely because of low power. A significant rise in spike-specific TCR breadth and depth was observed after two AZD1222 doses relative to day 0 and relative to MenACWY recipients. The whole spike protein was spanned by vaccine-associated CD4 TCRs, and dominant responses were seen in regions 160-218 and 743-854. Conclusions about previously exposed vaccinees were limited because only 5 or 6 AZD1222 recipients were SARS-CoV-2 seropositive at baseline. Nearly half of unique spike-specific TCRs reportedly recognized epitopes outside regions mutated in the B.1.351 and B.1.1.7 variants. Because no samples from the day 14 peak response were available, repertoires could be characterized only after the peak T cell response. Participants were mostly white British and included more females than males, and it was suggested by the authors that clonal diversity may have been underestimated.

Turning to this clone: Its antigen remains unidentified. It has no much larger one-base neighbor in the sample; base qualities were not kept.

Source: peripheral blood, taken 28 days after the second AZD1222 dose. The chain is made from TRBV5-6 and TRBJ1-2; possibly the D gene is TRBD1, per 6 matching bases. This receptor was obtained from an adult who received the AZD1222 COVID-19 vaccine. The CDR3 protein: CASSPENWGAGGRGYTF. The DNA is TGTGCCAGCAGCCCTGAGAATTGGGGAGCTGGGGGCAGAGGCTACACCTTC.